These 26 T cell receptor beta chains came from one sample sequenced in a study of T cell repertoires in cytomegalovirus infection. One entry per CDR3 protein results from TCRdb running MiXCR on the reads. The sample contains 300,000 to 400,000 distinct CDR3 sequences, 25% to 30% of which appear only once. These TCRs are of unknown antigen specificity. The material was cultured PBMCs, obtained from culture after CMV antigen stimulation. Source of these receptors: a human donor in good health (CMV status not recorded). Some clones in this sample may be carry-over from other donors' samples.

V and J are TRBV28 and TRBJ2-5; D is unresolved. V gave up 7 bases and J gave up 2 bases, with 8 bases separating them. This CDR3 is 12 amino acids long. Germline V gives CDR1 MDHEN, CDR2 SYDVKM. The CDR3 coding sequence is TGTGCCAGCACCGCCAGACAAGAGACCCAGTACTTC. It specifies CASTARQETQYF.

The V gene is TRBV6-6, the J gene TRBJ1-1; 7 bases line up with TRBD1. Unmatched junction bases numbered 8, after V lost 6 bases and J lost 1 base. From germline, CDR1 is MNHNY and CDR2 SVGAGI (reference sequence). The CDR3 totals 15 residues. This CDR3 is CASRRQGGSNTEAFF. The CDR3 nucleotides read TGTGCCAGCAGGCGACAGGGAGGGTCGAACACTGAAGCTTTCTTT.

This sequence joins TRBV5-1 and TRBJ2-5; 11 bases are shared with TRBD2. The CDR3 consists of 14 residues. V dropped 3 bases and J dropped 5; count of bases not matched to a gene: 3. Germline-derived CDR1 and CDR2 are SGHRS and YFSETQ. The CDR3 nucleotides read TGCGCCAGCAGCTCGACTAGCGGGACCGAGACCCAGTACTTC. Translation gives CASSSTSGTETQYF.

V and J are TRBV18 and TRBJ2-7; no firm D call. The CDR3 is 14 amino acids. Germline V gene lookup returns CDR1 KGHSH and CDR2 LQKENI. V gave up 3 bases and J gave up 3 bases, with 12 bases separating them. CDR3 protein: CASSPPAGNYEQYF. In nucleotides, the CDR3 is TGTGCCAGCTCACCCCCGGCTGGCAACTACGAGCAGTACTTC.

This clonotype has just one count. The rearrangement joins TRBV18 to TRBJ1-1; D is perhaps TRBD1 (5 bases). Germline V gives CDR1 KGHSH, CDR2 LQKENI. CDR3 length: 15 amino acids. Trimming removed 0 bases from V and 1 base from J, with 9 bases in between. The CDR3 DNA follows: TGTGCCAGCTCACCACCGGGGGGAAAGAACACTGAAGCTTTCTTT. It specifies CASSPPGGKNTEAFF.

Only one count was recorded for this clonotype. The chain is built from TRBV5-1 and TRBJ2-1; TRBD1 agrees at 8 bases. With 3 bases clipped from V and 7 bases from J, the junction kept 12 bases outside the gene matches. The CDR3 is made up of 16 amino acids. The germline V gene encodes CDR1 SGHRS and CDR2 YFSETQ. The CDR3 region is CASSSPGQAPSNEQFF. The DNA for the CDR3 is TGCGCCAGCAGCTCGCCGGGACAGGCCCCCTCGAATGAGCAGTTCTTC.

This clonotype occurred a few times. The genes are TRBV7-6 and TRBJ2-4; the D gene could be TRBD1 or TRBD2 (5 bases each). The CDR3 loop spans 14 amino acids. CDR1 SGHVS and CDR2 FNYEAQ come from the germline V gene. Trimming took 9 bases from V and 3 from J, leaving 15 bases between them. For the CDR3, the DNA is TGTGCCAGGGGGGTGAAGGGGCTCAAAAACATTCAGTACTTC. Encoded protein: CARGVKGLKNIQYF.

This clonotype was recorded a few times. The chain links TRBV27 to TRBJ1-5; 8 positions agree with TRBD1. CDR3 length: 16 amino acids. The junction had 10 bases not matched to a gene; V was cut back by 2 bases and J by 7 bases. Germline V lookup: CDR1 MNHEY, CDR2 SMNVEV (reference sequence). CDR3 region: CASSLRARQGSQPQHF. In nucleotides, the CDR3 is TGTGCCAGCAGTTTACGGGCGAGACAGGGGAGCCAGCCCCAGCATTTT.

CDR3 DNA: TGTGCCAGCGGCAGGGGTTCCTATAATTCACCCCTCCACTTT. It specifies CASGRGSYNSPLHF. The gene calls are TRBV25-1 and TRBJ1-6; TRBD1 is a possible D gene (6 bases). V lost 8 bases and J lost 1, with 9 bases in between. Germline V gene data show CDR1 as MGHDK and CDR2 as SYGVNS. The CDR3 runs to 14 residues. The full variable domain, rest sourced from reference TRBV25-1 and TRBJ1-6, is EADIYQTPRYLVIGTGKKITLECSQTMGHDKMYWYQQDPGMELHLIHYSYGVNSTEKGDLSSESTVSRIRTEHFPLTLESARPSHTSQYLCASGRGSYNSPLHFGNGTRLTVT.

This clonotype showed up just a few times. The chain combines TRBV28 with TRBJ2-3; no firm D call. Trimming cost V 6 bases and J 0 bases, with 7 bases left between them. Germline loops: CDR1 MDHEN, CDR2 SYDVKM. The CDR3 consists of 13 residues. CDR3 protein: CASSTSSTDTQYF. CDR3 bases: TGTGCCAGCAGCACCTCTAGCACAGATACGCAGTATTTT.

This clonotype was picked up a small number of times. The chain carries TRBV10-2 and TRBJ2-5; D gene ambiguous. V was cut by 4 bases and J by 0 bases, with 18 bases left in between. The CDR3 totals 17 residues. Per germline, CDR1 WSHSY and CDR2 SAAADI. The CDR3 loop reads CASSVVRYTLYQETQYF. In DNA form, the CDR3 reads TGCGCCAGCAGTGTTGTAAGGTACACGCTGTACCAAGAGACCCAGTACTTC.

The sample holds a few counts of this clonotype. V is TRBV11-1 and J is TRBJ2-1; D may correspond to TRBD1 or TRBD2 (6 bases each). Germline lookup yields CDR1 SGHAT and CDR2 FQDESV (reference sequence). The CDR3 is made up of 16 amino acids. The germline V and J ends were trimmed by 5 bases and 4 bases, with 18 bases remaining between them. Here the CDR3 reads CASSGEVAGTYNEQFF. For the CDR3, the DNA is TGTGCCAGCAGCGGGGAGGTTGCGGGGACATACAATGAGCAGTTCTTC. The variable domain in full, with the rest retrieved from reference TRBV11-1 and TRBJ2-1, is EAEVAQSPRYKITEKSQAVAFWCDPISGHATLYWYRQILGQGPELLVQFQDESVVDDSQLPKDRFSAERLKGVDSTLKIQPAELGDSAMYLCASSGEVAGTYNEQFFGPGTRLTVL.

The chain uses TRBV28 and TRBJ1-1; 8 bases are a match to TRBD1. The CDR3 contains 14 residues. The V gene end was trimmed by 6 bases and the J gene end by 4 bases; junction bases not matched to a gene: 7. Looked up from germline, CDR1 is MDHEN and CDR2 is SYDVKM. In DNA form, the CDR3 reads TGTGCCAGCAGCCCAGGGGGCCTAGTCACTGAAGCTTTCTTT. Amino acid sequence: CASSPGGLVTEAFF.

A few counts support this clonotype. The rearrangement links TRBV27 to TRBJ2-5; 9 nucleotides line up with TRBD1. The V gene end was trimmed by 6 bases and the J gene end by 7 bases; junction bases not matched to a gene: 6. The CDR3 totals 13 residues. Germline V CDR1 and CDR2: MNHEY, SMNVEV (reference sequence). The chain's CDR3 is CASSPGQGGTQYF. The CDR3 coding sequence is TGTGCCAGCAGCCCGGGACAGGGCGGGACCCAGTACTTC.

The chain uses TRBV20-1 and TRBJ2-4, with no clear D. V lost 4 bases and J 1 base, leaving 17 bases between the germline ends. Germline V lookup: CDR1 DFQATT, CDR2 SNEGSKA (reference sequence). The CDR3 spans 16 residues. The CDR3 DNA follows: TGCAGTGCTATCAACAGTGGGCAGGCGGCCAAAAACATTCAGTACTTC. Its protein is CSAINSGQAAKNIQYF.

J is TRBJ1-4 and V is TRBV20-1, with 11 bases matching TRBD1. Germline CDR1 DFQATT, CDR2 SNEGSKA (reference sequence). The CDR3 has 15 amino acids. After removal of 3 bases from V and 4 bases from J, the junction contained 4 bases not matched to a gene. The CDR3 protein is CSASPGTGGNEKLFF. CDR3 nucleotides: TGCAGTGCTAGTCCCGGGACAGGGGGTAATGAAAAACTGTTTTTT.

This clonotype has only a few counts. V gene TRBV12-5 combines with J gene TRBJ2-3; D is perhaps TRBD2 (5 bases). The V gene lost 2 bases and the J gene lost 2 bases, with 8 bases spanning the gap. Germline values: CDR1 LGHNT, CDR2 FRNRAP. There are 14 residues in the CDR3. CDR3 protein: CASGLMRVTDTQYF. The CDR3, as DNA: TGTGCTAGTGGTTTGATGAGGGTCACAGATACGCAGTATTTT.

This sequence joins TRBV10-3 and TRBJ1-1; the match to TRBD1 covers 10 bases. Germline CDR1 is ENHRY and CDR2 is SYGVKD. J lost 3 bases, V lost 6 bases, and 1 base had no gene match. This CDR3 has 13 residues. CDR3: CAIRTGGDTEAFF. The DNA of the CDR3 is TGTGCCATCAGGACAGGGGGCGACACTGAAGCTTTCTTT.

This clonotype turned up a few times. The chain links TRBV12-3 or TRBV12-4 to TRBJ2-1, with D hard to call. The CDR3 spans 12 residues. Between the trimmed V and J ends, which lost 7 bases and 7 bases, there was a span of 11 bases. The CDR3 region is CASTEYPNEQFF. In nucleotides, the CDR3 is TGTGCCAGCACCGAGTACCCAAATGAGCAGTTCTTC.

A note on this clonotype: A read error may be the cause here, since a much bigger clone is one base away. The chain employs TRBV7-3 and TRBJ1-1; 8 positions match TRBD1. This CDR3 comprises 14 residues. Germline CDR1 SGHTA, CDR2 FQGTGA. J lost 11 bases, V lost 7 bases, and 15 bases had no gene match. The CDR3: CASNTYDRTGRAFF. The CDR3 DNA follows: TGTGCCAGCAACACATACGATCGGACAGGGCGGGCTTTCTTT.

V usage is TRBV10-3 and J usage is TRBJ2-7, with 10 bases that match TRBD1. The CDR3 is made up of 17 amino acids. Germline values: CDR1 ENHRY, CDR2 SYGVKD. V was pared by 0 bases and J by 5 bases, with 10 bases of the junction left unmatched. CDR3 DNA: TGTGCCATCAGTGAGTCCCAAGGGGGGACAGGGGTCCACGAGCAGTACTTC. Its protein is CAISESQGGTGVHEQYF.

In this sample, this clonotype turned up a few times. This chain links TRBV7-8 with TRBJ2-3; D tentatively reads TRBD1 or TRBD2 (5 bases each). The ends were cut back, 5 bases at V and 1 base at J, with 13 bases in the middle. The germline gives CDR1 SGHVS, CDR2 FQNEAQ. This CDR3 region has 15 residues. The CDR3, as DNA: TGTGCCAGCAGCCCGGGACCCTCAGGCACAGATACGCAGTATTTT. Translated: CASSPGPSGTDTQYF. Full variable domain (outside the CDR3, taken from reference TRBV7-8 and TRBJ2-3): GAGVSQSPRYKVAKRGQDVALRCDPISGHVSLFWYQQALGQGPEFLTYFQNEAQLDKSGLPSDRFFAERPEGSVSTLKIQRTQQEDSAVYLCASSPGPSGTDTQYFGPGTRLTVL.

This clonotype was detected a few times. The rearrangement joins TRBV28 to TRBJ2-5, with D tentatively TRBD2 (5 bases). CDR1 is MDHEN and CDR2 is SYDVKM in the germline V gene. Trimming took off 7 bases at V and 4 bases at J, with 22 bases between the two ends. The CDR3 is 16 amino acids. The chain's CDR3 is CASTPHDEGVGETQYF. Here the CDR3 DNA reads TGTGCCAGCACTCCCCACGACGAGGGAGTCGGAGAGACCCAGTACTTC.

The rearrangement links TRBV3-1 to TRBJ2-1; the match to TRBD2 covers 7 bases. The CDR3 consists of 21 residues. J gave up 5 bases and V 3 bases, and 25 bases lay outside the gene matches. Germline loops: CDR1 LGHDT, CDR2 YNNKEL (reference sequence). In DNA form, the CDR3 reads TGTGCCAGCAGCCAGATAAGAGGGGACTACCCAAACGGGATAATCGACAATGAGCAGTTCTTC. Its protein is CASSQIRGDYPNGIIDNEQFF.

Regarding this clonotype: This may be a read error, as it is one base from a much larger clone. The CDR3 ends on some other residue instead of the conserved phenylalanine or tryptophan, so this is likely a read error. The rearrangement uses TRBV7-2 and TRBJ1-5; no reliable D call. V lost 2 bases, J lost 3 bases, and 11 bases lay in between. The CDR3 length is 15 residues. CDR1 is SGHTA and CDR2 is FQGNSA in the germline V gene. Here the CDR3 DNA reads TGTGCCAGCAGCTTAATGCCAGGATTCAATCAGCCCCAGCATTCT. It yields the protein CASSLMPGFNQPQHS.

V usage is TRBV11-2 and J usage is TRBJ1-2; unclear D gene. Trimming removed 4 bases from V and 1 base from J, with 10 bases in between. Germline-derived CDR1 and CDR2 are SGHAT and FQNNGV. This CDR3 region has 14 residues. The CDR3 loop is CASSSRGINYGYTF. Written as DNA, the CDR3 is TGTGCCAGCAGCTCTCGAGGCATTAACTATGGCTACACCTTC.